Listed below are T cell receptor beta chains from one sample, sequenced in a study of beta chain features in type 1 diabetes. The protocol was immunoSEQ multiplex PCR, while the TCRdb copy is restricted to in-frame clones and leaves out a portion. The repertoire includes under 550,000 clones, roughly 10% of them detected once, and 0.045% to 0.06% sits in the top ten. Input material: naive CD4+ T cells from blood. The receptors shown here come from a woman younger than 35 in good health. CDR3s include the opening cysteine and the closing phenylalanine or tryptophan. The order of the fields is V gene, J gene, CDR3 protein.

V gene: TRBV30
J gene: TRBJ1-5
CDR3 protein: CAWSFGAARNQPQHF

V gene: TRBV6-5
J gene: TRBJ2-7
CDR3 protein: CASSRDRSQYEQYF

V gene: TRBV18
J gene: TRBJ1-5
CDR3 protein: CASSPLQRDQPQHF

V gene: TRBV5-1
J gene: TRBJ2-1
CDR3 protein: CASSLVGSYNEQFF

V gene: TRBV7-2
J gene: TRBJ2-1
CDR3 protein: CASSPAPSGGAREQFF

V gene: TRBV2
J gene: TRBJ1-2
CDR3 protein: CASRQGVAYGYTF

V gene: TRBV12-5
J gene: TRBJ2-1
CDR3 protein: CASGLVLGQRGHREQFF

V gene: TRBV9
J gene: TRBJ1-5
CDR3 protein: CASSAGTGYYNQPQHF

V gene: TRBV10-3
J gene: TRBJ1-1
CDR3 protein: CAIQGTLNTEAFF

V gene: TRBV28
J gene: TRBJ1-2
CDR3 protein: CASRQPPAGYTF

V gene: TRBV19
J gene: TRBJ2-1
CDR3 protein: CASSSGRGNEQFF

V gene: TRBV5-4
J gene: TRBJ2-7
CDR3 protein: CASSRGTGGSYEQYF

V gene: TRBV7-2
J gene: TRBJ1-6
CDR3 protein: CAGGVGSNSPLHF

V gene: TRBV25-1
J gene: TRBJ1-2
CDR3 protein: CASSEPGTGGNGYTF

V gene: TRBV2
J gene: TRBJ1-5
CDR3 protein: CASRGQLSNQPQHF